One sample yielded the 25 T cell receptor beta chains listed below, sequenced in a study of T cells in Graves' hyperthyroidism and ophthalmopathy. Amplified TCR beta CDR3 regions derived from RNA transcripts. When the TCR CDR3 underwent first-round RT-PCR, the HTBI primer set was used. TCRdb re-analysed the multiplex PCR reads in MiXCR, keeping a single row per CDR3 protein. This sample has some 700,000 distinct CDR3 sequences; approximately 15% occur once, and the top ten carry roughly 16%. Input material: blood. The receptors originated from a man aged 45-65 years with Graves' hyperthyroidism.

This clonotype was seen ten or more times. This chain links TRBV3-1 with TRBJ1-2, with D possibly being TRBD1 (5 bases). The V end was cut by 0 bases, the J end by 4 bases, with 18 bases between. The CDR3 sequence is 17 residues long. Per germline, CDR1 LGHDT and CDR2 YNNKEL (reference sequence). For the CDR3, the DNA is TGTGCCAGCAGCCAAGATCGGGGGTTACATCTTAGCTATGGCTACACCTTC. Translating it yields CASSQDRGLHLSYGYTF.

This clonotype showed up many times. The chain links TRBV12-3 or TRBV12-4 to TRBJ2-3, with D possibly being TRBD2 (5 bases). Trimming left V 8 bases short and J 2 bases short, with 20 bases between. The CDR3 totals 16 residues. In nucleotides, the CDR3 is TGTGCCAGCGGGAGAGGAACTACCCAGTACACAGATACGCAGTATTTT. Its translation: CASGRGTTQYTDTQYF.

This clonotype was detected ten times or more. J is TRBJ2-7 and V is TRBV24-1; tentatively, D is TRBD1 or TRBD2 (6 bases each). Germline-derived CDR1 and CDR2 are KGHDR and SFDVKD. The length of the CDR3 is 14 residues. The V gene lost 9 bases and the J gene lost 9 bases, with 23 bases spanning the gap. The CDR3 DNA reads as TGTGCCACCCGTAGGAGGGACCCACAGGGCCTGCAGTACTTC. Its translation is CATRRRDPQGLQYF.

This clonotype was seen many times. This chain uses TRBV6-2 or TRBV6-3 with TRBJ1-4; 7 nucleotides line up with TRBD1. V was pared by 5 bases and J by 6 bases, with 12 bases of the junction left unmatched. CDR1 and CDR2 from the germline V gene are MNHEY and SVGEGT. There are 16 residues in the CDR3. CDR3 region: CASSHNRGEWDEKLFF. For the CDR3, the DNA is TGTGCCAGCAGTCACAACAGGGGCGAATGGGATGAAAAACTGTTTTTT.

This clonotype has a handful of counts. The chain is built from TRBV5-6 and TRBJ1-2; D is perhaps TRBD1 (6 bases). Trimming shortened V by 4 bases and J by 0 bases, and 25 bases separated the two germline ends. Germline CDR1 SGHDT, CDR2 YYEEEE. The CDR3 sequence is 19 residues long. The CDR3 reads CASSLQKQGRPNSNYGYTF. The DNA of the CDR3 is TGTGCCAGCAGCCTTCAGAAACAGGGAAGGCCCAACTCTAACTATGGCTACACCTTC.

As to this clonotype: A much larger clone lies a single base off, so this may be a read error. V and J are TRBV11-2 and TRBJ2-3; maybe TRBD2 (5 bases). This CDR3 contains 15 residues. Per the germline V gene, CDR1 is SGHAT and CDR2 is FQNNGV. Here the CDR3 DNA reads TGTGCCAGCAGCCCTACCCTAGCCAGCACAGATGCGCAGTATTTT. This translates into CASSPTLASTDAQYF.

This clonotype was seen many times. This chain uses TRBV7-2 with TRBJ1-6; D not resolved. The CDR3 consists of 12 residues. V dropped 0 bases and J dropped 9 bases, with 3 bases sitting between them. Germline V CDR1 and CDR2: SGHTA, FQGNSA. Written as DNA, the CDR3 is TGTGCCAGCAGCTTAGCGGGTTCACCCCTCCACTTT. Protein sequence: CASSLAGSPLHF. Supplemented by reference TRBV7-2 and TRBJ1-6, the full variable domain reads GAGVSQSPSNKVTEKGKDVELRCDPISGHTALYWYRQSLGQGLEFLIYFQGNSAPDKSGLPSDRFSAERTGGSVSTLTIQRTQQEDSAVYLCASSLAGSPLHFGNGTRLTVT.

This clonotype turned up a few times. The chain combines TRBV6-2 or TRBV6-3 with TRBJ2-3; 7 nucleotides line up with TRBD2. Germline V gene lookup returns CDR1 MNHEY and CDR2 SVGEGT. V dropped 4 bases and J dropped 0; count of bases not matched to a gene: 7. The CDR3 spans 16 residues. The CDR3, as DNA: TGTGCCAGCAGTTCCCTAGCGGAAGCTAGCACAGATACGCAGTATTTT. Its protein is CASSSLAEASTDTQYF.

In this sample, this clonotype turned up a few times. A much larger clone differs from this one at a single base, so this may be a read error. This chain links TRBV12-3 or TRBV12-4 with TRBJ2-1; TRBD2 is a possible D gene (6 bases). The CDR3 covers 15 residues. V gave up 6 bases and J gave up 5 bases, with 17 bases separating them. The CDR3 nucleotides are TGTGCCAGCAGACCCGGGGCTAGGGAGGACAATGAGCAGTTCTTC. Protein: CASRPGAREDNEQFF.

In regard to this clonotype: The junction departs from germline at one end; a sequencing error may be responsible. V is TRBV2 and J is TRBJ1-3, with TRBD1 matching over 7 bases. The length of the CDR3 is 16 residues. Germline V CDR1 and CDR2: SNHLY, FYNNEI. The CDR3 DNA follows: TGTGCCAGCACTCAACCGGTGACAGGGAGTGGAAGCACCATATATTTT. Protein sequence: CASTQPVTGSGSTIYF.

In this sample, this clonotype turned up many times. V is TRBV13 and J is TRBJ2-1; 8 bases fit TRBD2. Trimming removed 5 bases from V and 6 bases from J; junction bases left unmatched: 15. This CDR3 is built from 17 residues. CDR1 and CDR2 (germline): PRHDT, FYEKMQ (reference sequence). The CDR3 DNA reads TGTGCCAGCAGCGACACAGAACCGGGACTAGTGAGCAATGAGCAGTTCTTC. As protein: CASSDTEPGLVSNEQFF.

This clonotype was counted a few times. CDR3 nucleotides: TGCAGTGTCCCGACGGGGAGAATCAGCAATCAGCCCCAGCATTTT. Its protein product is CSVPTGRISNQPQHF. V and J are TRBV20-1 and TRBJ1-5, with D hard to call. V was clipped by 7 bases and J by 1 base, with 17 bases between them. This CDR3 is 15 amino acids long. CDR1 and CDR2 (germline): DFQATT, SNEGSKA (reference sequence).

The CDR3 sequence: CSASSSGRAGEQYF. As DNA, the CDR3 is TGCAGTGCTTCCTCCAGCGGGAGGGCCGGCGAGCAGTACTTC. The J gene is TRBJ2-7, the V gene TRBV20-1; 10 positions match TRBD2. After removal of 5 bases from V and 6 bases from J, the junction contained 10 bases not matched to a gene. This CDR3 spans 14 amino acids. Germline loops: CDR1 DFQATT, CDR2 SNEGSKA (reference sequence).

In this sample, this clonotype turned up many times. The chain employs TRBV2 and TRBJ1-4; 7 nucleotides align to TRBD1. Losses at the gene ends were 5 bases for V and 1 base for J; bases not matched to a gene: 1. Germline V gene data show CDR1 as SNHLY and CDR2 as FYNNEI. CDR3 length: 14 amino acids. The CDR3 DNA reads TGTGCCAGCAGTCGGGACAGAACTAATGAAAAACTGTTTTTT. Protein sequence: CASSRDRTNEKLFF.

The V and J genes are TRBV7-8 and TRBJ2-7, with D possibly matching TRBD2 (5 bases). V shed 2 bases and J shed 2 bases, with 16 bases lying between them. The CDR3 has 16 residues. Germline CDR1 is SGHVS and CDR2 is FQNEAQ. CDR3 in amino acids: CASSLSGFTGTYEQYF. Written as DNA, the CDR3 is TGTGCCAGCAGCTTAAGTGGTTTTACGGGGACCTACGAGCAGTACTTC.

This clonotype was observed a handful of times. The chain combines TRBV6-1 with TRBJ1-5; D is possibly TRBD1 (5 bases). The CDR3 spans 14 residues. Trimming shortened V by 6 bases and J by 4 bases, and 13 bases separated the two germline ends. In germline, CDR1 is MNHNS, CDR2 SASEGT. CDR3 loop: CASSPGLQNQPQHF. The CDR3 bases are TGTGCCAGCAGCCCGGGACTGCAGAATCAGCCCCAGCATTTT.

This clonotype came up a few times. The CDR3 DNA sequence: TGTGCCATCAGTGAGCTTGGGACAGGGGGCTATGAGCAGTTCTTC. Translation: CAISELGTGGYEQFF. The genes are TRBV10-3 and TRBJ2-1; 12 bases line up with TRBD1. After removal of 2 bases from V and 8 bases from J, the junction contained 4 bases not matched to a gene. The CDR3 runs to 15 residues. CDR1 and CDR2 (germline): ENHRY, SYGVKD.

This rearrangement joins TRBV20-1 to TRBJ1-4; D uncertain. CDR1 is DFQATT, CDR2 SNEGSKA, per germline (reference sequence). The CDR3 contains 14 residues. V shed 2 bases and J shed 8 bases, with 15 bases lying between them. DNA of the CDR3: TGCAGTGCTAGAACGGGCGGCCCGTGGGAAAAACTGTTTTTT. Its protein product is CSARTGGPWEKLFF.

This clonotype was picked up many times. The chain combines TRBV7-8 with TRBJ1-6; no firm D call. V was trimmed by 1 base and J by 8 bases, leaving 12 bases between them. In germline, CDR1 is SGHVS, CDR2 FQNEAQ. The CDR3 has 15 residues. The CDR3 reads CASSLDFRKYSPLHF. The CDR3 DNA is TGTGCCAGCAGCTTAGATTTCCGGAAATATTCACCCCTCCACTTT.

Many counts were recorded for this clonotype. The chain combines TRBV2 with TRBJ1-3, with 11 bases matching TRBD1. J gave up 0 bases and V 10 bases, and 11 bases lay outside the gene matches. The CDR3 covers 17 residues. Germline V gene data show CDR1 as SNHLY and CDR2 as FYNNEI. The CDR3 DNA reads TGTGCCACTCGAGCCGAGGGACAGGGGGACTCTGGAAACACCATATATTTT. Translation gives CATRAEGQGDSGNTIYF.

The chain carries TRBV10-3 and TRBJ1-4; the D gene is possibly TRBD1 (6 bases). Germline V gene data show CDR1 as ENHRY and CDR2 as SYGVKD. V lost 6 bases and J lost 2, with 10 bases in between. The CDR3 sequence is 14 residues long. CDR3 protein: CAISTGFTNEKLFF. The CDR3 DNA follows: TGTGCCATCAGCACAGGGTTCACTAATGAAAAACTGTTTTTT.

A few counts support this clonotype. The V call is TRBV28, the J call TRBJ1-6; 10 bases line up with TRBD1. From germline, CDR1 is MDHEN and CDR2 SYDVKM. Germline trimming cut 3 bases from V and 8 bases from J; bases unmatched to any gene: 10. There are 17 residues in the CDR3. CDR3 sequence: CASSFAGQGMKDSPLHF. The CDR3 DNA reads TGTGCCAGCAGTTTTGCGGGACAGGGGATGAAGGATTCACCCCTCCACTTT.

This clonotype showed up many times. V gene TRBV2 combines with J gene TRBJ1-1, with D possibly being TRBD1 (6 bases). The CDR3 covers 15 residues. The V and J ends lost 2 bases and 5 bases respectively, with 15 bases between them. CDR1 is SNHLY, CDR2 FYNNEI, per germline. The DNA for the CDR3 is TGTGCCAGCAGTGAAAGGGGACCGACAGGAACTGAAGCTTTCTTT. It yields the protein CASSERGPTGTEAFF.

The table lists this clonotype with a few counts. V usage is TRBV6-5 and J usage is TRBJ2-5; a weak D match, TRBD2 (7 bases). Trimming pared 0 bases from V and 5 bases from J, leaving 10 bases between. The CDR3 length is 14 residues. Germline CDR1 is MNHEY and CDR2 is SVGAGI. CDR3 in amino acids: CASSYSGGLETQYF. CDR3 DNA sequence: TGTGCCAGCAGTTACTCCGGGGGGCTGGAGACCCAGTACTTC.

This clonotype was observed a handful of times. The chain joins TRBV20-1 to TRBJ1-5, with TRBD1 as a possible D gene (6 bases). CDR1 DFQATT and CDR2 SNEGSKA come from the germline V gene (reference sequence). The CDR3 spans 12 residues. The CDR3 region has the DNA TGCAGCGGTAAGGGGGGCAATCAGCCCCAGCATTTT. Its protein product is CSGKGGNQPQHF.